These 25 T cell receptor beta chains were all obtained from the same sample, sequenced in a study of shared clonotypes between healthy human individuals. Clones were sequenced by immunoSEQ multiplex PCR, and TCRdb holds only the in-frame ones, with some missing. The table lists approximately 340,000 clones, 73% of them singletons, with 8% to 13% in the top ten. The sequencing sample was made of memory CD4+ T cells sorted from blood. Subset defined: CD45RA-negative fraction. These receptors were taken from a man aged 25 to 40 in good health.

This sequence joins TRBV19 and TRBJ1-4, with D possibly being TRBD1 (6 bases). V gave up 5 bases and J gave up 7 bases, with 17 bases separating them. This CDR3 is 15 amino acids long. The germline CDR1 and CDR2 sequences are LNHDA and SQIVND (reference sequence). The DNA for the CDR3 is TGTGCCAGTAGTCCCGTGGGGGGGCTCATTGAAAAACTGTTTTTT. It translates to CASSPVGGLIEKLFF. Together with reference TRBV19 and TRBJ1-4, the CDR3 gives the full variable domain: DGGITQSPKYLFRKEGQNVTLSCEQNLNHDAMYWYRQDPGQGLRLIYYSQIVNDFQKGDIAEGYSVSREKKESFPLTVTSAQKNPTAFYLCASSPVGGLIEKLFFGSGTQLSVL.

This chain links TRBV19 with TRBJ2-7; 10 bases are a match to TRBD2. Germline lookup yields CDR1 LNHDA and CDR2 SQIVND (reference sequence). The length of the CDR3 is 16 residues. J lost 2 bases, V lost 5 bases, and 9 bases had no gene match. The CDR3 region has the DNA TGTGCCAGTAGTTCCCATTTAGCGGGAGGTACCTACGAGCAGTACTTC. It is translated as CASSSHLAGGTYEQYF.

This clone was seen a single time. The CDR3 loop reads CASSDLLSNEKLFF. The CDR3 bases are TGTGCCAGCAGTGACTTACTGAGTAATGAAAAACTGTTTTTT. The V and J genes are TRBV2 and TRBJ1-4; D unclear. This CDR3 has 14 residues. Trimming took off 3 bases at V and 4 bases at J, with 9 bases between the two ends. Germline V lookup: CDR1 SNHLY, CDR2 FYNNEI.

The gene calls are TRBV19 and TRBJ1-2; TRBD1 is a possible D gene (6 bases). CDR1 is LNHDA, CDR2 SQIVND, per germline (reference sequence). This CDR3 is 17 amino acids long. Trimming pared 7 bases from V and 1 base from J, leaving 22 bases between. The CDR3 coding sequence is TGTGCCAGTACCGCCGGGACATACCGTAGGAGTAACTATGGCTACACCTTC. This encodes CASTAGTYRRSNYGYTF. The entire variable domain, with the rest obtained from reference TRBV19 and TRBJ1-2, is as follows: DGGITQSPKYLFRKEGQNVTLSCEQNLNHDAMYWYRQDPGQGLRLIYYSQIVNDFQKGDIAEGYSVSREKKESFPLTVTSAQKNPTAFYLCASTAGTYRRSNYGYTFGSGTRLTVV.

This clone was found once. This chain uses TRBV7-2 with TRBJ2-7; 7 bases agree with TRBD1. The CDR3 extends over 15 amino acids. The junction had 7 bases not matched to a gene; V was cut back by 0 bases and J by 5 bases. The germline V gene encodes CDR1 SGHTA and CDR2 FQGNSA. Here the CDR3 DNA reads TGTGCCAGCAGCTTAGCACAGGGGTTGTCCCACGAGCAGTACTTC. It encodes CASSLAQGLSHEQYF.

This chain uses TRBV5-6 with TRBJ2-3; D possibly matches TRBD1 or TRBD2 (5 bases each). Trimming left V 2 bases short and J 11 bases short, with 18 bases between. The CDR3 length is 14 residues. Germline lookup yields CDR1 SGHDT and CDR2 YYEEEE. CDR3 nucleotide sequence: TGTGCCAGCAGCTTAGGGACGATCCCTAATATGCAGTATTTT. Translated, it gives CASSLGTIPNMQYF.

V gene TRBV12-2 combines with J gene TRBJ2-3; TRBD2, as called in the table, went unchecked against the DNA. TRBV12-2 is designated a pseudogene. CDR3 length equals 17 residues. Written as DNA, the CDR3 is TGTGCAAGTCGAGCTCCTCTAGCGGGAGGGCACACAGATACGCAGTATTTT. This encodes CASRAPLAGGHTDTQYF.

This chain connects TRBV27 to TRBJ2-7; TRBD2 matches at 12 bases. After removal of 3 bases from V and 2 bases from J, the junction contained 2 bases not matched to a gene. The CDR3 length is 15 residues. CDR1 MNHEY and CDR2 SMNVEV come from the germline V gene (reference sequence). The CDR3 DNA is TGTGCCAGCAGTTTGGGACTAGCGGGCACCTACGAGCAGTACTTC. Translation: CASSLGLAGTYEQYF.

The sample holds a few counts of this clone. The V and J genes are TRBV27 and TRBJ2-3; D remains unclear. The germline V gene encodes CDR1 MNHEY and CDR2 SMNVEV (reference sequence). V was trimmed by 1 base and J by 0 bases, leaving 11 bases between them. This CDR3 spans 16 amino acids. The CDR3 bases are TGTGCCAGCAGTTTATGGGGTCGGAGTAGCACAGATACGCAGTATTTT. It encodes CASSLWGRSSTDTQYF.

The rearrangement uses TRBV18 and TRBJ2-7; D remains ambiguous. The germline V gene has CDR1 KGHSH and CDR2 LQKENI. CDR3 length equals 14 residues. V gave up 0 bases and J gave up 2 bases, with 8 bases separating them. The CDR3, as DNA: TGTGCCAGCTCACCACCGGCATTACCCTACGAGCAGTACTTC. Translation gives CASSPPALPYEQYF.

The V and J genes are TRBV19 and TRBJ1-1; no clear D. Germline V gene sequence: CDR1 LNHDA, CDR2 SQIVND (reference sequence). CDR3 length equals 13 residues. The V end was cut by 4 bases, the J end by 1 base, with 7 bases between. The CDR3: CASSSLRNTEAFF. CDR3 in DNA: TGTGCCAGTAGTAGTCTCAGGAACACTGAAGCTTTCTTT.

The V and J genes are TRBV19 and TRBJ2-1, with D tentatively TRBD2 (6 bases). The CDR3 has 14 residues. CDR1 and CDR2 (germline): LNHDA, SQIVND (reference sequence). The chain's CDR3 is CASKREDIYNEQFF. In DNA form, the CDR3 reads TGTGCTTCAAAGAGGGAGGACATATACAATGAGCAGTTCTTC.

Details on this clone: Different DNA sequences within this sample yield the same CDR3. The chain couples TRBV9 to TRBJ2-5; perhaps TRBD2 as D (6 bases). V lost 0 bases and J 4 bases, leaving 10 bases between the germline ends. CDR1 is SGDLS and CDR2 is YYNGEE in the germline V gene. The CDR3 is 14 amino acids. The CDR3 DNA reads TGTGCCAGCAGCGTAGGAGGAGGGCGAGAGACCCAGTACTTC. Its translation: CASSVGGGRETQYF.

This clone appeared a single time. The rearrangement links TRBV11-1 to TRBJ1-1; D is unclear. The CDR3 extends over 13 amino acids. V lost 5 bases and J lost 5, with 12 bases in between. CDR1 is SGHAT, CDR2 FQDESV, per germline (reference sequence). DNA of the CDR3: TGTGCCAGCAGCGCACAGTCAGGAACTGAAGCTTTCTTT. This codes for CASSAQSGTEAFF.

The rearrangement links TRBV27 to TRBJ1-5; the D gene is possibly TRBD1 (6 bases). CDR1 is MNHEY, CDR2 SMNVEV, per germline (reference sequence). The CDR3 covers 13 residues. The V gene lost 6 bases and the J gene lost 7 bases, with 13 bases spanning the gap. The DNA of the CDR3 is TGTGCCAGCAGACAACAGGGCCGGCAGCCCCAGCATTTT. Amino acids: CASRQQGRQPQHF.

This clone has more than one count but fewer than ten. The gene calls are TRBV6-5 and TRBJ1-5; tentatively, D is TRBD1 (6 bases). CDR1 MNHEY and CDR2 SVGAGI come from the germline V gene. This CDR3 region has 14 residues. The ends were cut back, 6 bases at V and 6 bases at J, with 15 bases in the middle. CDR3 amino acids: CASSLRGSSQPQHF. The CDR3 bases are TGTGCCAGCAGCCTCAGGGGTAGTAGTCAGCCCCAGCATTTT.

The chain couples TRBV30 to TRBJ1-2; D is unclear. Germline CDR1 is GTSNPN and CDR2 is SVGIG (reference sequence). The length of the CDR3 is 15 residues. The germline V and J ends were trimmed by 0 bases and 4 bases, with 15 bases remaining between them. The CDR3 DNA sequence: TGTGCCTGGAGTGTACCGAGGAAAGGGATCTATGGCTACACCTTC. Amino acid sequence: CAWSVPRKGIYGYTF.

The CDR3 here is CASRARQGPENYEQYF. The CDR3, as DNA: TGTGCCAGCAGGGCCCGACAGGGTCCGGAGAACTACGAGCAGTACTTC. This chain uses TRBV6-6 with TRBJ2-7, with 7 bases matching TRBD1. Unmatched junction bases numbered 14, after V lost 6 bases and J lost 3 bases. This CDR3 is 16 amino acids long. CDR1 is MNHNY, CDR2 SVGAGI, per germline (reference sequence).

Details on this clone: At the DNA level, this CDR3 is encoded by other sequences in the same sample as well. V usage is TRBV5-1 and J usage is TRBJ2-1; 13 nucleotides match TRBD2. CDR1 is SGHRS and CDR2 is YFSETQ in the germline V gene. The CDR3 spans 15 residues. Trimming took 0 bases from V and 7 from J; bases not matched to a gene: 1. The CDR3 reads CASSLGLAGGNEQFF. The CDR3 region has the DNA TGCGCCAGCAGCTTGGGACTAGCGGGAGGTAATGAGCAGTTCTTC.

V usage is TRBV30 and J usage is TRBJ2-1; 8 bases are shared with TRBD1. The V gene's germline CDR1 is GTSNPN and CDR2 SVGIG (reference sequence). The junction had 4 bases not matched to a gene; V was cut back by 3 bases and J by 6 bases. This CDR3 is built from 13 residues. The CDR3 sequence is CAWRATGGNEQFF. In DNA, the CDR3 is TGTGCCTGGAGAGCAACAGGGGGCAATGAGCAGTTCTTC.

The V gene is TRBV18, the J gene TRBJ2-3; 7 bases align to TRBD2. V dropped 5 bases and J dropped 5; count of bases not matched to a gene: 16. From germline, CDR1 is KGHSH and CDR2 LQKENI. The CDR3 totals 17 residues. CDR3 in DNA: TGTGCCAGCTCAAAGGGTCAGGAGCGGGAAGAAATAGATACGCAGTATTTT. As protein: CASSKGQEREEIDTQYF.

The chain carries TRBV7-2 and TRBJ2-1, with 10 positions matching TRBD2. V shed 5 bases and J 6 bases; nucleotides not matched to a gene: 10. The germline CDR1 and CDR2 sequences are SGHTA and FQGNSA. The CDR3 spans 16 residues. CDR3: CASSPGASGSTNEQFF. As DNA, the CDR3 is TGTGCCAGCAGCCCGGGCGCTAGCGGGAGTACCAATGAGCAGTTCTTC.

J is TRBJ2-3 and V is TRBV10-3; D is uncertain. In germline, CDR1 is ENHRY, CDR2 SYGVKD. V shed 2 bases and J shed 1 base, with 13 bases lying between them. The CDR3 sequence is 16 residues long. Here the CDR3 reads CAISEPIRGGTDTQYF. The DNA of the CDR3 is TGTGCCATCAGTGAGCCCATTAGAGGCGGCACAGATACGCAGTATTTT.

This chain joins TRBV18 and TRBJ1-1; 7 bases are a match to TRBD1. The CDR3 consists of 15 residues. Germline CDR1 and CDR2: KGHSH and LQKENI. With V trimmed by 5 bases and J by 0 bases, 6 bases remained unmatched. The CDR3 protein is CASSSRQGLNTEAFF. The CDR3, as DNA: TGTGCCAGCTCATCACGACAGGGATTGAACACTGAAGCTTTCTTT.

This clone was seen only a few times. The CDR3 loop reads CASSVSRDFTEAFF. CDR3 nucleotide sequence: TGTGCCAGCAGTGTATCAAGAGACTTCACTGAAGCTTTCTTT. This rearrangement joins TRBV2 to TRBJ1-1; D gene unclear. Germline V lookup: CDR1 SNHLY, CDR2 FYNNEI. Trimming took 4 bases from V and 4 from J, leaving 13 bases between them. The length of the CDR3 is 14 residues.